The 21 T cell receptor beta chains presented below share a single source sample, sequenced in a study of shared clonotypes between healthy human individuals. TCRdb keeps only in-frame clones here, not all; method: immunoSEQ multiplex PCR. Of 2 million to 2.5 million clones in the sample, more than 90% were seen once. The sequencing sample was made of naive CD4+ T cells sorted from blood. Stated subset: CD45RA+ positively selected. The receptors were sampled from a man between 18 and 35 years old in good health.

The rearrangement uses TRBV29-1 and TRBJ1-1, with 7 nucleotides matching TRBD1. The length of the CDR3 is 13 residues. The germline gives CDR1 SQVTM, CDR2 ANQGSEA. Trimming took 6 bases from V and 7 from J; bases not matched to a gene: 11. CDR3 in amino acids: CSVAGTVKIEAFF. CDR3 DNA: TGCAGCGTCGCCGGGACAGTAAAGATTGAAGCTTTCTTT.

V usage is TRBV4-2 and J usage is TRBJ2-7; 10 nucleotides agree with TRBD1. Germline V CDR1 and CDR2: LGHNA, YNFKEQ. The CDR3 is made up of 16 amino acids. V dropped 4 bases and J dropped 2; count of bases not matched to a gene: 8. CDR3 coding DNA: TGTGCCAGCAGCCTGGGACAGGGGACGACAACCTACGAGCAGTACTTC. This codes for CASSLGQGTTTYEQYF.

The chain links TRBV7-2 to TRBJ2-1; D possibly corresponds to TRBD2 (6 bases). Germline values: CDR1 SGHTA, CDR2 FQGNSA. Trimming left V 1 base short and J 3 bases short, with 13 bases between. The CDR3 consists of 16 residues. In nucleotides, the CDR3 is TGTGCCAGCAGCTTAGGGGTAGCGGAAATCTACAATGAGCAGTTCTTC. Encoded protein: CASSLGVAEIYNEQFF.

About this clone itself: The sample contains more than one DNA sequence encoding this CDR3. This chain uses TRBV18 with TRBJ1-5, with D unclear. The CDR3 spans 13 residues. Looked up from germline, CDR1 is KGHSH and CDR2 is LQKENI. Trimming removed 2 bases at V and 3 bases at J, with 5 bases between. CDR3 nucleotide sequence: TGTGCCAGCTCACCATCAGTCAATCAGCCCCAGCATTTT. Amino acid sequence: CASSPSVNQPQHF.

The chain joins TRBV18 to TRBJ1-2, with D unresolved. The length of the CDR3 is 16 residues. Germline V gene sequence: CDR1 KGHSH, CDR2 LQKENI. V was cut by 2 bases and J by 2 bases, with 15 bases left in between. The CDR3 protein is CASSPASSSFNYGYTF. DNA of the CDR3: TGTGCCAGCTCACCAGCGTCCTCTTCTTTCAACTATGGCTACACCTTC.

This clone is a singleton in its sample. J is TRBJ2-7 and V is TRBV7-2, with a possible D match to TRBD1 (6 bases). V was trimmed by 0 bases and J by 2 bases, leaving 11 bases between them. The CDR3 length is 15 residues. The germline V gene has CDR1 SGHTA and CDR2 FQGNSA. In nucleotides, the CDR3 is TGTGCCAGCAGCTTAGCAGGGACACAACCCTACGAGCAGTACTTC. Its translation is CASSLAGTQPYEQYF.

The V call is TRBV11-3, the J call TRBJ2-5, with D possibly being TRBD2 (6 bases). Trimming pared 6 bases from V and 4 bases from J, leaving 15 bases between. Per germline, CDR1 SGHNT and CDR2 YENEEA. The CDR3 has 14 amino acids. Written as DNA, the CDR3 is TGTGCCAGCAGGCCCGGGACTCGCGGAGAGACCCAGTACTTC. It translates to CASRPGTRGETQYF.

This clone was seen only once. This chain uses TRBV7-2 with TRBJ1-1; maybe TRBD1 (5 bases). The CDR3 extends over 16 amino acids. V dropped 0 bases and J dropped 4 bases, with 15 bases sitting between them. The germline V gene has CDR1 SGHTA and CDR2 FQGNSA. The CDR3 DNA reads as TGTGCCAGCAGCTTAGCGGGGACTGCGGTGGGCACTGAAGCTTTCTTT. Translated: CASSLAGTAVGTEAFF. Looking up the rest from reference TRBV7-2 and TRBJ1-1 gives the full variable domain: GAGVSQSPSNKVTEKGKDVELRCDPISGHTALYWYRQSLGQGLEFLIYFQGNSAPDKSGLPSDRFSAERTGGSVSTLTIQRTQQEDSAVYLCASSLAGTAVGTEAFFGQGTRLTVV.

The J gene is TRBJ1-5, the V gene TRBV19, with D maybe TRBD1 (5 bases). The CDR3 is 11 residues long. V was trimmed by 5 bases and J by 10 bases, leaving 9 bases between them. The germline V gene has CDR1 LNHDA and CDR2 SQIVND (reference sequence). CDR3 bases: TGTGCCAGTAGTGATCAGGGTCCCCAGCATTTT. Protein product: CASSDQGPQHF.

The rearrangement joins TRBV18 to TRBJ1-2, with TRBD1 matching over 7 bases. CDR1 and CDR2 (germline): KGHSH, LQKENI. The junction had 11 bases not matched to a gene; V was cut back by 6 bases and J by 4 bases. The CDR3 contains 15 residues. The CDR3 reads CASSVDRAAAYGYTF. CDR3 nucleotides: TGTGCCAGCTCGGTCGACAGGGCGGCGGCCTATGGCTACACCTTC.

The J gene is TRBJ1-2, the V gene TRBV19; tentatively, D is TRBD1 (6 bases). The CDR3 totals 14 residues. Germline CDR1 reads LNHDA; CDR2 reads SQIVND (reference sequence). The germline V and J ends were trimmed by 5 bases and 2 bases, with 12 bases remaining between them. The DNA of the CDR3 is TGTGCCAGTAGTGACAAGGGGGACAACTATGGCTACACCTTC. Translation gives CASSDKGDNYGYTF.

The V gene is TRBV28, the J gene TRBJ2-5, with 7 bases identical to TRBD1. Losses at the gene ends were 2 bases for V and 5 bases for J; bases not matched to a gene: 2. The CDR3 is made up of 13 amino acids. Germline V CDR1 and CDR2: MDHEN, SYDVKM. CDR3 sequence: CASSLTGAETQYF. CDR3 in DNA: TGTGCCAGCAGTTTAACAGGGGCGGAGACCCAGTACTTC. Full variable domain (rest looked up from reference TRBV28 and TRBJ2-5): DVKVTQSSRYLVKRTGEKVFLECVQDMDHENMFWYRQDPGLGLRLIYFSYDVKMKEKGDIPEGYSVSREKKERFSLILESASTNQTSMYLCASSLTGAETQYFGPGTRLLVL.

The chain joins TRBV5-4 to TRBJ2-1, with 11 bases fitting TRBD1. The length of the CDR3 is 13 residues. Germline CDR1 SGHNT, CDR2 YYREEE (reference sequence). J lost 9 bases, V lost 4 bases, and 3 bases had no gene match. CDR3 sequence: CASSQDRGREQFF. The CDR3 bases are TGTGCCAGCAGCCAGGACAGGGGGCGTGAGCAGTTCTTC.

This clone occurred once. The CDR3 bases are TGTGCCAGTAGTCCCCCGGGGCTGGGCTATGGCTACACCTTC. This codes for CASSPPGLGYGYTF. The J gene is TRBJ1-2, the V gene TRBV19, with D perhaps matching TRBD1 (5 bases). The germline CDR1 and CDR2 sequences are LNHDA and SQIVND (reference sequence). The CDR3 runs 14 residues. V lost 5 bases to trimming and J lost 4 bases, with 14 bases between them.

This chain links TRBV30 with TRBJ1-5; D uncertain. V shed 2 bases and J shed 9 bases, with 17 bases lying between them. This CDR3 spans 14 amino acids. Germline-derived CDR1 and CDR2 are GTSNPN and SVGIG (reference sequence). In DNA form, the CDR3 reads TGTGCCTGGAGTCTCCAACGGGTGATGCGGCCCCAGCATTTT. Protein product: CAWSLQRVMRPQHF.

In the case of this clone: This specimen includes other DNA sequences encoding the same CDR3. V gene TRBV9 combines with J gene TRBJ1-1; 7 bases are a match to TRBD1. V trimming: 0 bases; J trimming: 1 base; junction bases outside the gene matches: 3. In germline, CDR1 is SGDLS, CDR2 YYNGEE. The CDR3 runs 15 residues. DNA for the CDR3: TGTGCCAGCAGCGTAGCCGGGGACAGGAACACTGAAGCTTTCTTT. This encodes CASSVAGDRNTEAFF.

On this clone itself: This same CDR3 is encoded by further DNA sequences in the sample. This chain links TRBV30 with TRBJ1-5; D is unresolved. Trimming pared 0 bases from V and 5 bases from J, leaving 8 bases between. The CDR3 runs 13 residues. Germline V gene lookup returns CDR1 GTSNPN and CDR2 SVGIG (reference sequence). The CDR3 loop reads CAWSVGRDQPQHF. In nucleotides, the CDR3 is TGTGCCTGGAGTGTAGGGAGAGATCAGCCCCAGCATTTT.

This clone was recorded only once. The CDR3 DNA reads as TGTGCCAGCAGCTTAGTCTCAGCCGGGGAGCTGTTTTTT. It encodes CASSLVSAGELFF. V gene TRBV7-9 combines with J gene TRBJ2-2; unclear D gene. The CDR3 has 13 amino acids. V dropped 1 base and J dropped 6 bases, with 6 bases sitting between them. Germline assignment: CDR1 SEHNR and CDR2 FQNEAQ (reference sequence).

J is TRBJ2-7 and V is TRBV11-2, with D uncertain. The ends were cut back, 1 base at V and 0 bases at J, with 10 bases in the middle. CDR3 size: 15 residues. CDR1 and CDR2 (germline): SGHAT, FQNNGV. DNA of the CDR3: TGTGCCAGCAGCTTAGTTCCGGATCCCTCCTACGAGCAGTACTTC. This codes for CASSLVPDPSYEQYF.

Notes on this clone: Other nucleotide sequences from this sample produce the same CDR3. The V call is TRBV5-1, the J call TRBJ2-7; 7 bases are a match to TRBD1. Germline V gene lookup returns CDR1 SGHRS and CDR2 YFSETQ. The CDR3 consists of 13 residues. Unmatched junction bases numbered 2, after V lost 4 bases and J lost 1 base. Here the CDR3 reads CASSTGQSYEQYF. DNA for the CDR3: TGCGCCAGCAGCACGGGACAGTCCTACGAGCAGTACTTC.

The sample holds one count of this clone. J is TRBJ2-5 and V is TRBV27; 8 positions match TRBD1. The CDR3 consists of 14 residues. V lost 8 bases and J lost 4; bases outside the gene matches: 9. Germline V lookup: CDR1 MNHEY, CDR2 SMNVEV (reference sequence). Here the CDR3 DNA reads TGTGCCAGCCGCCAGAATGGACAGGGAGAGACCCAGTACTTC. This encodes CASRQNGQGETQYF.